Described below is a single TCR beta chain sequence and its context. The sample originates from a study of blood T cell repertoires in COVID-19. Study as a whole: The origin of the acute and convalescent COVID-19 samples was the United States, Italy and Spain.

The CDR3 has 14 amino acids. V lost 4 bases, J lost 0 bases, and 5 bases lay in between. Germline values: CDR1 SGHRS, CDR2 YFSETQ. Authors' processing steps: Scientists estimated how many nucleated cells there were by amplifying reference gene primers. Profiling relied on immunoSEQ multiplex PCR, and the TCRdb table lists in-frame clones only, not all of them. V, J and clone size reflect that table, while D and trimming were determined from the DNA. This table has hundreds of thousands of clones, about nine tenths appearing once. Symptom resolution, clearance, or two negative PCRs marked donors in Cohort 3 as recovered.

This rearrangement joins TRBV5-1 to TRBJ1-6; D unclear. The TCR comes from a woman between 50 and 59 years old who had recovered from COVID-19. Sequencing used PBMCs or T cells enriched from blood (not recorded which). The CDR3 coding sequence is TGCGCCAGCAGCCCCCTCTCCTATAATTCACCCCTCCACTTT. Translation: CASSPLSYNSPLHF.